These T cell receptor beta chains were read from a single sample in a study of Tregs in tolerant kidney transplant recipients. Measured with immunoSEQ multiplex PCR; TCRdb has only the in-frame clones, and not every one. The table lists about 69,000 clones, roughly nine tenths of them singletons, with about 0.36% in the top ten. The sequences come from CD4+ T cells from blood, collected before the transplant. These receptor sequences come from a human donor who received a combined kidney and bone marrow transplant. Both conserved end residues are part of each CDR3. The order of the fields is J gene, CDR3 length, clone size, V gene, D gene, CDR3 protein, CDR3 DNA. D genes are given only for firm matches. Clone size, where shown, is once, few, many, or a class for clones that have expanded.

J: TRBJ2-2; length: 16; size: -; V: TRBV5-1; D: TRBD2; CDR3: CASSLALAGETGELFF; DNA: TGCGCCAGCAGCTTGGCACTAGCGGGGGAGACCGGGGAGCTGTTTTTT
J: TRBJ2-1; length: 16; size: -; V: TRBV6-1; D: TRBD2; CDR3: CASSEMGTSSYNEQFF; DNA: TGTGCCAGCAGTGAAATGGGGACTAGCAGCTACAATGAGCAGTTCTTC
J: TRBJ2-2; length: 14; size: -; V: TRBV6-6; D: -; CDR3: CASSSWERAGELFF; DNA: TGTGCCAGCAGTTCCTGGGAGAGGGCCGGGGAGCTGTTTTTT
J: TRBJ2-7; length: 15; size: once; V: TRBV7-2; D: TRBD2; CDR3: CASSLDLAGPYEQYF; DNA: TGTGCCAGCAGCTTAGACCTAGCGGGACCCTACGAGCAGTACTTC
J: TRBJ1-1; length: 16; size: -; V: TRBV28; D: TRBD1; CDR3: CASRDGTDHLNTEAFF; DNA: TGTGCCAGCAGGGATGGGACAGACCACCTGAACACTGAAGCTTTCTTT
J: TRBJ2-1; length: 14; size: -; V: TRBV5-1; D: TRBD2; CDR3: CASSSLAEANEQFF; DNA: TGCGCCAGCAGCTCGCTAGCGGAAGCAAATGAGCAGTTCTTC
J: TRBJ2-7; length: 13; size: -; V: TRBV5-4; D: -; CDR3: CASSTRSSYEQYF; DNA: TGTGCCAGCAGCACCCGGAGCTCCTACGAGCAGTACTTC
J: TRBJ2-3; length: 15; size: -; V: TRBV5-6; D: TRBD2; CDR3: CASSSAGVSTDTQYF; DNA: TGTGCCAGCAGCTCAGCGGGAGTTTCCACAGATACGCAGTATTTT
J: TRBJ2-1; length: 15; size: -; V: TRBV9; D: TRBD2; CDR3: CASSVGLAGDNEQFF; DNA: TGTGCCAGCAGCGTCGGACTAGCGGGGGACAATGAGCAGTTCTTC
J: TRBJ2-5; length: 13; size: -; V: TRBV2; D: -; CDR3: CASSEGREETQYF; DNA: TGTGCCAGCAGTGAAGGCAGGGAAGAGACCCAGTACTTC
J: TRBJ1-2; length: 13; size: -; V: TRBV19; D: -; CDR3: CASSTPEDNGYTF; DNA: TGTGCCAGTAGTACCCCCGAAGACAATGGCTACACCTTC
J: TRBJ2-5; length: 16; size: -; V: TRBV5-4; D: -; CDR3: CASSSSTNFAQETQYF; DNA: TGTGCCAGCAGCTCGTCAACTAATTTTGCTCAAGAGACCCAGTACTTC
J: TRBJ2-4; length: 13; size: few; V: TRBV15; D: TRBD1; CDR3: CATSRDRGNIQYF; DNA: TGTGCCACCAGCAGAGACAGGGGGAACATTCAGTACTTC
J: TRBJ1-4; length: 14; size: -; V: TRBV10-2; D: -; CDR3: CASSTGTDNEKLFF; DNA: TGCGCCAGCAGCACCGGGACTGACAATGAAAAACTGTTTTTT
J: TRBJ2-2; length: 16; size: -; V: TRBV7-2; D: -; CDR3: CASSLFNRVSTGELFF; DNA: TGTGCCAGCAGCTTATTTAATCGGGTATCCACCGGGGAGCTGTTTTTT
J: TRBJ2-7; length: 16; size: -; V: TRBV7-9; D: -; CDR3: CASSLKVGQPLYEQYF; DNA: TGTGCCAGCAGCTTAAAAGTCGGACAGCCCCTCTACGAGCAGTACTTC
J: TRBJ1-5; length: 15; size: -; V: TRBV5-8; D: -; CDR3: CASSLGQLSNQPQHF; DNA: TGTGCCAGCAGCTTGGGACAGCTTAGCAATCAGCCCCAGCATTTT
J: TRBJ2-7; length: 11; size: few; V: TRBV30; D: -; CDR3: CAWSTAYEQYF; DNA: TGTGCCTGGAGCACAGCTTACGAGCAGTACTTC
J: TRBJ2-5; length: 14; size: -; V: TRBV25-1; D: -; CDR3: CASSESEWQETQYF; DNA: TGTGCCAGCAGTGAATCGGAGTGGCAAGAGACCCAGTACTTC
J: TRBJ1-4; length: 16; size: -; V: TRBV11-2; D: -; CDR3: CASSAGRGLVNEKLFF; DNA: TGTGCCAGCAGCGCTGGGAGGGGTTTGGTTAATGAAAAACTGTTTTTT
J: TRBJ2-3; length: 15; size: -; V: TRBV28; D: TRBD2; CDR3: CASILGGTSTDTQYF; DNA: TGTGCCAGCATTCTGGGGGGGACTAGCACAGATACGCAGTATTTT
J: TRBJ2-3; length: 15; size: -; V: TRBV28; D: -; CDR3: CASSFFGGDTDTQYF; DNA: TGTGCCAGCAGTTTCTTTGGCGGGGACACAGATACGCAGTATTTT
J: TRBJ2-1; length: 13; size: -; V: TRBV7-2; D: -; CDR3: CASAQGGYPEQFF; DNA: TGTGCCAGCGCCCAAGGAGGGTATCCTGAGCAGTTCTTC
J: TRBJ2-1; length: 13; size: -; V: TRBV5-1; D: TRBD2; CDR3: CASSGGGYNEQFF; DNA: TGCGCCAGCTCGGGAGGGGGGTACAATGAGCAGTTCTTC
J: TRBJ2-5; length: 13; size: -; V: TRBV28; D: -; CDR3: CASSSGQQETQYF; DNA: TGTGCCAGCAGTTCAGGACAGCAAGAGACCCAGTACTTC
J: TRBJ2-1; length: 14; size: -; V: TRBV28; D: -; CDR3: CASRGGQGRNEQFF; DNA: TGTGCCAGCCGGGGGGGACAGGGACGGAATGAGCAGTTCTTC
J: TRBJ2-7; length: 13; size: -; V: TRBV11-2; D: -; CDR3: CASSQRLTYEQYF; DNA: TGTGCCAGCAGCCAGAGGTTGACCTACGAGCAGTACTTC
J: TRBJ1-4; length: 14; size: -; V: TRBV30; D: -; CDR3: CAWTPGSAFEKLFF; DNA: TGTGCCTGGACTCCGGGGAGTGCCTTCGAAAAACTGTTTTTT
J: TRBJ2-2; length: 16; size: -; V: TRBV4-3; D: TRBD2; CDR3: CASSRSPGTTTGELFF; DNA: TGCGCCAGCAGCCGAAGCCCCGGGACTACCACCGGGGAGCTGTTTTTT
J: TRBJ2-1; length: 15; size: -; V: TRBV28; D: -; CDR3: CASSPWGQGLNEQFF; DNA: TGTGCCAGCAGCCCCTGGGGTCAGGGTCTTAATGAGCAGTTCTTC
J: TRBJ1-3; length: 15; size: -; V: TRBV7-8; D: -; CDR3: CASSPTANSGNTIYF; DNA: TGTGCCAGCAGCCCGACAGCGAACTCTGGAAACACCATATATTTT
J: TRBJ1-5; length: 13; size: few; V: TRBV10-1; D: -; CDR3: CATLRGHNQPQHF; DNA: TGCGCCACCCTCCGGGGTCACAATCAGCCCCAGCATTTT
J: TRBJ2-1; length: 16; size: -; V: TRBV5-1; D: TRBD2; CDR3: CASSASIAGGSNEQFF; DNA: TGCGCCAGCAGCGCCTCGATAGCGGGAGGGTCCAATGAGCAGTTCTTC
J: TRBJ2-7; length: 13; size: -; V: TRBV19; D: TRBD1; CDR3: CASRQGAGYEQYF; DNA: TGTGCCAGTAGACAGGGGGCGGGTTACGAGCAGTACTTC
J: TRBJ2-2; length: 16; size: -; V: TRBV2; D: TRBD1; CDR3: CASSERPGGMAGELFF; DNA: TGTGCCAGCAGTGAACGGCCAGGGGGCATGGCCGGGGAGCTGTTTTTT
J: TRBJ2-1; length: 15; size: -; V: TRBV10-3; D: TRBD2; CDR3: CAISDSGKGWDEQFF; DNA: TGTGCCATCAGTGATAGCGGGAAGGGCTGGGATGAGCAGTTCTTC
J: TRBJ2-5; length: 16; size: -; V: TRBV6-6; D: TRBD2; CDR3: CASSYGAGGRAETQYF; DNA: TGTGCCAGCAGTTACGGCGCGGGAGGGCGGGCAGAGACCCAGTACTTC
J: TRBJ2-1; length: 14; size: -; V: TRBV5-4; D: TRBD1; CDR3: CASSSMDGQGVKFF; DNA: TGTGCCAGCAGCTCAATGGACGGACAGGGTGTTAAGTTCTTC
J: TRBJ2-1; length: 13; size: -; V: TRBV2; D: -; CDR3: CASRILGGNEQFF; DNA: TGTGCCAGCCGTATCCTAGGGGGAAATGAGCAGTTCTTC
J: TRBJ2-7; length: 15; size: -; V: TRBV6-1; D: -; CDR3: CASSEVGTPLGEQYF; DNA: TGTGCCAGCAGTGAAGTCGGGACACCCCTGGGGGAGCAGTACTTC
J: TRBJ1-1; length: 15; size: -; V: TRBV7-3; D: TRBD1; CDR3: CASSIDRGQNTEAFF; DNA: TGTGCCAGCAGCATTGACAGGGGGCAGAACACTGAAGCTTTCTTT
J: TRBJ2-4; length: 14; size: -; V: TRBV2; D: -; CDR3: CASSEISGLAKEYF; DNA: TGTGCCAGCAGTGAAATTTCTGGGCTGGCTAAAGAGTACTTC
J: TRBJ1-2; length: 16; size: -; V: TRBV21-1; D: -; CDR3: CASSSRGTNPNYGYTF; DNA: TGTGCCAGCAGCTCCCGGGGGACCAACCCTAACTATGGCTACACCTTC
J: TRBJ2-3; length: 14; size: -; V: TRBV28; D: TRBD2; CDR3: CASSLGGGADTQYF; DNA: TGTGCCAGCAGTTTGGGGGGAGGGGCAGATACGCAGTATTTT
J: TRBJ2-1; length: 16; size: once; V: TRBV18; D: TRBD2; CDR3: CASSPPRTSANNEQFF; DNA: TGTGCCAGCTCACCACCGAGGACTAGCGCAAACAATGAGCAGTTCTTC
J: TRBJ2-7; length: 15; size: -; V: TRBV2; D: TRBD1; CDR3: CASSGGGTGSYEQYF; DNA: TGTGCCAGCAGTGGGGGGGGGACAGGGTCCTACGAGCAGTACTTC
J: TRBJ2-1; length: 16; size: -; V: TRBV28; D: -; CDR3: CASSLFVGSSYNEQFF; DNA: TGTGCCAGCAGTTTATTCGTGGGGAGCTCCTACAATGAGCAGTTCTTC
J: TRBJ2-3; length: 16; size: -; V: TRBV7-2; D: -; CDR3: CASSPARTFPGDTQYF; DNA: TGTGCCAGCAGCCCTGCTCGGACTTTCCCGGGGGATACGCAGTATTTT
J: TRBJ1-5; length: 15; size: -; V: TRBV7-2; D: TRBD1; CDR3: CASSLYTGGSQPQHF; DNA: TGTGCCAGCAGCTTATATACAGGGGGCAGTCAGCCCCAGCATTTT
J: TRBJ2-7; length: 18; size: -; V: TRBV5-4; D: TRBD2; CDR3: CASSYGTSGDPLRATQYF; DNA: TGTGCCAGCAGCTACGGGACTAGCGGTGACCCTCTACGAGCGACGCAGTACTTC
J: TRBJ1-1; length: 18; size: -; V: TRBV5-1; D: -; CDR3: CASSLELSRNLINTEAFF; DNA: TGCGCCAGCAGCTTGGAATTGTCGCGAAACTTAATAAACACTGAAGCTTTCTTT
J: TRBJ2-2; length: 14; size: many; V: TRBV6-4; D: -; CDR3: CASSSSPGTGELFF; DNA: TGTGCCAGCAGTTCCTCCCCCGGGACCGGGGAGCTGTTTTTT
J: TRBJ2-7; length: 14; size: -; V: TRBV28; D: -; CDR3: CASSFWGRSYEQYF; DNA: TGTGCCAGCAGTTTTTGGGGGAGGTCCTACGAGCAGTACTTC
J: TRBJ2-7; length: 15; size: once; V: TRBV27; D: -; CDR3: CASSRSDRWRSEQYF; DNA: TGTGCCAGCAGCCGATCCGACCGCTGGAGGTCCGAGCAGTACTTC
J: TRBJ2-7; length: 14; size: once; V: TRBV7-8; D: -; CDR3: CASSTLGQVAEQYF; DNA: TGTGCCAGCAGCACCCTGGGGCAGGTCGCCGAGCAGTACTTC
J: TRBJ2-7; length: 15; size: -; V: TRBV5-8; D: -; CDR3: CASSRTAHGSYEQYF; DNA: TGTGCCAGCAGCCGGACAGCCCACGGCTCCTACGAGCAGTACTTC
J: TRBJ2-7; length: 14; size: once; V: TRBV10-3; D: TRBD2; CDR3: CAISHRDYLYEQYF; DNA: TGTGCCATCAGTCACCGGGACTACCTCTACGAGCAGTACTTC
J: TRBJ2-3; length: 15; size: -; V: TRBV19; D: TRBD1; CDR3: CASRRRQGFTDTQYF; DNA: TGTGCCAGTAGACGGAGACAGGGGTTCACAGATACGCAGTATTTT
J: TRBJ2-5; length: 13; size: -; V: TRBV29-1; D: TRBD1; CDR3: CSVVDRVGETQYF; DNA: TGCAGCGTGGTAGACAGGGTAGGCGAGACCCAGTACTTC
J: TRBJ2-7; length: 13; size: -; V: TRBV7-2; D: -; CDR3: CASSLGGLGEQYF; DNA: TGTGCCAGCAGCTTAGGGGGCCTAGGGGAGCAGTACTTC